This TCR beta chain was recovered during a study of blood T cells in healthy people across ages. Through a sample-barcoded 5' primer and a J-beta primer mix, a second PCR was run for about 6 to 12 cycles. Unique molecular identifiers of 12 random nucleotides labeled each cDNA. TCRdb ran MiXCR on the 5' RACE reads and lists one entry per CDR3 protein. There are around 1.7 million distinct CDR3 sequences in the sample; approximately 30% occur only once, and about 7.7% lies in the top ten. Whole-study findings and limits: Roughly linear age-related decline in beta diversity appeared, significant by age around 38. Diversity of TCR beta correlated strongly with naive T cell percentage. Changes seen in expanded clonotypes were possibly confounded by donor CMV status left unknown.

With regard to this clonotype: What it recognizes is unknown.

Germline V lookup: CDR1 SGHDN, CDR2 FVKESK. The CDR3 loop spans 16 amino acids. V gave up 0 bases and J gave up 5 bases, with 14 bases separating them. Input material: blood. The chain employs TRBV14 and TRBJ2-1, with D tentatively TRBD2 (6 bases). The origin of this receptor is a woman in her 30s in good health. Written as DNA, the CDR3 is TGTGCCAGCAGCCAAGATCATGGAGGGCCAGACAATGAGCAGTTCTTC. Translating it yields CASSQDHGGPDNEQFF.